This T cell receptor (beta chain) derives from a study of blood T cell repertoires in COVID-19 (dated by TCRdb to 2020 to 2022). Regarding the study in general: Samples covering the acute and convalescent phases of COVID-19 were provided by collaborators in the United States, Italy and Spain. Where available, HLA class I and class II types were taken from metadata supplied by the sample provider and were not determined by assay-based typing. Sample metadata almost always included a de-identified subject ID, COVID-19 status, age in years and sex. The repertoires were released in a freely available public database intended as a resource for research on the immune response to SARS-CoV-2. The samples were drawn from the first 160 participants of the ongoing ImmuneRACE study and from 1,254 subjects provided by 6 global collaborators. Deeply sampled blood TCRbeta repertoires from subjects exposed to, actively infected with, or recovered from COVID-19 were included in the dataset. The prospective study material was composed of cDNA or gDNA derived from T cells, B-cell-depleted T cells, or PBMCs. Beyond this particular receptor, the publication reports: Clinical and demographic metadata were provided uncurated, with the amount varying by source and participant.

The germline V gene supplies CDR1 MNHEY and CDR2 SVGAGI. V is clipped by 6 bases and J by 5 bases, and the sequence between their germline boundaries is 10 bases long. The CDR3 runs 13 amino acids, cysteine and phenylalanine included. The DNA shown is the 39-base CDR3, in frame from base 1. Note on this clone: No cognate antigen has been identified for it. Base qualities were left out, and no much larger clone turns up one base away. At the DNA level, this CDR3 is encoded by other sequences in the same sample as well.

At one collaborating source in Seattle, patients were enrolled during active infection and were followed longitudinally through the course of disease. Whole blood was collected in K2EDTA tubes by collaborating institutions according to the institutions' own protocols. For TCRbeta analysis, collaborators shipped samples in one of three forms: frozen whole blood, isolated PBMCs, or DNA extracted from either of those sample types. TCRbeta CDR3 regions were amplified from genomic DNA using the immunoSEQ Assay, a bias-controlled multiplex PCR. The original pipeline was this. The number of nucleated cells in each sample was estimated by amplification of reference gene primers within the assay. To quantify the absolute abundance of each unique TCRbeta CDR3 rearrangement, sequence reads were collapsed and filtered. For each sample, productive Simpson clonality was calculated by taking the square root of Simpson's diversity index across productive rearrangements. The source is immuneACCESS, and TCRdb retained only in-frame sequences with V and J called. Part of the clones is not carried over; for the studies checked, unresolved V genes explain less than half of this, and the remainder is unexplained. That table furnishes V, J and clone size, whereas the DNA furnished D and trimming. The sample profile shows 250,000 to 300,000 clones; 85% to 90% of them were found once. Approximately 2.3% of the sample rests with the top ten.

The source of this sequence is an older woman with COVID-19, enrolled during active disease. The material sequenced was peripheral blood. The sequence links TRBV6-5 to TRBJ1-4; the D region possibly corresponds to TRBD1 (5 bases align). In nucleotide form, the sequence is TGTGCCAGCAGAAACCCAGGGAATGAAAAACTGTTTTTT. The translation is CASRNPGNEKLFF.